This TCR beta chain was observed in a study of T cells expressing NK-cell markers. As for this clonotype: Antigen specificity is unknown.

The V gene's germline CDR1 is SGHRS and CDR2 YFSETQ. The CDR3 loop spans 14 amino acids. TCRdb reprocessed the 5' RACE reads and stores each CDR3 protein as one record, lacking DNA. This sample's table has 350,000 to 450,000 distinct CDR3 sequences. Study-level results: The share of CD8+ T cells held by dominant NKG2C+ clonotypes was about 1.0-8% in six donors. Four donors likewise had their CD3+CD56-NKG2C+ fraction led by these clonotypes.

The clonotype originates from a man aged 18-70 years in good health. The gene calls are TRBV5-1 and TRBJ2-3; TCRdb proposes TRBD1, but this gene call is untestable without DNA. Material for sequencing was blood T cells: a sorted CD56 or NKG2C T cell subset, CD4+ or CD8+ T cells, or bulk PBMC T cells (not recorded which). The CDR3 spells CASKQGSSTDTQYF.